One sample yielded the 23 T cell receptor beta chains listed below, sequenced in a study of blood T cell repertoires in COVID-19. TCRdb keeps only in-frame clones here, not all; method: immunoSEQ multiplex PCR. The sample has some 64,000 clones; around four fifths are singletons. The sample consisted of peripheral blood. These receptors were collected from a woman aged 80 or over with active or convalescent COVID-19.

V usage is TRBV5-1 and J usage is TRBJ1-2, with D possibly TRBD1 on 5 matching bases. The CDR3 spans 16 residues. Germline CDR1 SGHRS, CDR2 YFSETQ. Trimming stripped 1 base from V and 2 bases from J, with 15 bases between. CDR3 protein: CASSLTGGDLNYGYTF. DNA for the CDR3: TGCGCCAGCAGCTTGACCGGGGGGGATCTGAACTATGGCTACACCTTC.

Written as DNA, the CDR3 is TGTGCCAGCAGCCAAGACCCCGGGACAGGACAAGGCTACACCTTC. Protein: CASSQDPGTGQGYTF. The J gene is TRBJ1-2, the V gene TRBV3-1 (or the pseudogene TRBV3-2); 8 bases align to TRBD1. CDR3 length: 15 amino acids. Trimming took 0 bases from V and 8 from J; bases not matched to a gene: 8. Germline CDR1 reads LGHDT; CDR2 reads YNNKEL (reference sequence).

The CDR3 reads CASSQPIYRGTDTEAFF. The CDR3 DNA reads TGCGCCAGCAGCCAGCCTATTTACAGGGGGACCGACACTGAAGCTTTCTTT. The chain uses TRBV4-1 and TRBJ1-1; the match to TRBD1 covers 8 bases. CDR3 length: 17 residues. Trimming at V came to 3 bases and at J to 3 bases, leaving 12 bases not matched to a gene. Germline V lookup: CDR1 MGHRA, CDR2 YSYEKL.

The chain has TRBV27 and TRBJ2-2, with TRBD2 identical over 9 bases. The CDR3 length is 17 residues. V shed 4 bases, J shed 3 bases, and the junction held 9 bases outside the gene matches. Germline V lookup: CDR1 MNHEY, CDR2 SMNVEV (reference sequence). CDR3 amino acids: CASSSPSGVVDTGELFF. CDR3 nucleotides: TGTGCCAGCAGTTCCCCTAGCGGGGTTGTTGACACCGGGGAGCTGTTTTTT.

The V and J genes are TRBV5-8 and TRBJ2-7; no clear D. Per germline, CDR1 SGHTS and CDR2 YDEGEE. V dropped 5 bases and J dropped 6 bases, with 12 bases sitting between them. The CDR3 covers 12 residues. The CDR3 spells CASSPSVREQYF. DNA of the CDR3: TGTGCCAGCAGTCCTTCGGTCCGCGAGCAGTACTTC.

The V and J genes are TRBV19 and TRBJ1-1; 8 bases agree with TRBD1. V was pared by 4 bases and J by 2 bases, with 9 bases of the junction left unmatched. CDR3 length equals 16 residues. Germline lookup yields CDR1 LNHDA and CDR2 SQIVND (reference sequence). The CDR3 protein is CASSTPTDRGNTEAFF. CDR3 bases: TGTGCCAGTAGTACCCCCACCGACAGGGGTAACACTGAAGCTTTCTTT.

The gene calls are TRBV5-1 and TRBJ2-2; D not certain. V was pared by 4 bases and J by 6 bases, with 16 bases between. The germline V gene has CDR1 SGHRS and CDR2 YFSETQ. There are 15 residues in the CDR3. This CDR3 reads CASSRSEPTAGELFF. For the CDR3, the DNA is TGCGCCAGCAGCCGCTCCGAGCCCACCGCCGGGGAGCTGTTTTTT.

The gene calls are TRBV6-5 and TRBJ1-2; 7 nucleotides agree with TRBD1. The germline V gene has CDR1 MNHEY and CDR2 SVGAGI. The V segment lost 2 bases and the J segment 4 bases; nucleotides outside the gene matches: 7. The CDR3 spans 15 residues. In DNA, the CDR3 is TGTGCCAGCAGTTACGCCTCCAGGGGGGCCTATGGCTACACCTTC. Residues: CASSYASRGAYGYTF.

Only one count was recorded for this clone. The gene calls are TRBV3-1 (or the pseudogene TRBV3-2) and TRBJ2-3, with D unresolved. Trimming cost V 6 bases and J 3 bases, with 4 bases left between them. The germline V gene has CDR1 LGHDT and CDR2 YNNKEL (reference sequence). This CDR3 contains 11 residues. The CDR3 here is CASRRTDTQYF. The CDR3 region has the DNA TGTGCCAGCAGGAGAACAGATACGCAGTATTTT.

The chain combines TRBV2 with TRBJ2-3, with D possibly TRBD2 on 6 matching bases. This CDR3 spans 14 amino acids. The germline V gene encodes CDR1 SNHLY and CDR2 FYNNEI. Trimming stripped 7 bases from V and 2 bases from J, with 13 bases between. CDR3 sequence (DNA): TGTGCCAGCACCGGGACTTACCCCACAGATACGCAGTATTTT. It translates to CASTGTYPTDTQYF.

This clone was detected many times. The chain uses TRBV5-1 and TRBJ1-6; D gene ambiguous. The CDR3 totals 15 residues. Trimming removed 2 bases from V and 9 bases from J, with 15 bases in between. CDR1 and CDR2 (germline): SGHRS, YFSETQ. The CDR3 nucleotides are TGCGCCAGCAGCTTCGGCAATAATCGGGGTTCACCCCTCCACTTT. This encodes CASSFGNNRGSPLHF.

This clone came up once. Written as DNA, the CDR3 is TGTGCCAGCAGTGTTTCGGGGGGAGATTCACCCCTCCACTTT. It specifies CASSVSGGDSPLHF. The V gene is TRBV11-3, the J gene TRBJ1-6; D might be TRBD1 (5 bases). CDR1 and CDR2 (germline): SGHNT, YENEEA. The CDR3 is 14 residues long. Trimming removed 6 bases at V and 8 bases at J, with 14 bases between. Drawing the rest from reference TRBV11-3 and TRBJ1-6, the complete variable domain is EAGVVQSPRYKIIEKKQPVAFWCNPISGHNTLYWYLQNLGQGPELLIRYENEEAVDDSQLPKDRFSAERLKGVDSTLKIQPAELGDSAVYLCASSVSGGDSPLHFGNGTRLTVT.

The rearrangement joins TRBV15 to TRBJ2-5; D possibly corresponds to TRBD2 (7 bases). This CDR3 has 14 amino acids. The germline V and J ends were trimmed by 5 bases and 6 bases, with 16 bases remaining between them. Looked up from germline, CDR1 is LNHNV and CDR2 is YYDKDF (reference sequence). The CDR3 DNA is TGTGCCACCAGCCAAAGGGGGGGTCTTCAGACCCAGTACTTC. It codes for CATSQRGGLQTQYF.

CDR3 in DNA: TGTGCCAGCAGCCAAGCGAACAGGGGGACCGAGCAGTACTTC. Residues: CASSQANRGTEQYF. The chain combines TRBV3-1 (or the pseudogene TRBV3-2) with TRBJ2-7, with TRBD1 matching 8 bases. CDR1 is LGHDT, CDR2 YNNKEL, per germline (reference sequence). The length of the CDR3 is 14 residues. The V segment lost 1 base and the J segment 6 bases; nucleotides outside the gene matches: 5.

J is TRBJ2-5 and V is TRBV5-1, with D maybe TRBD2 (7 bases). In germline, CDR1 is SGHRS, CDR2 YFSETQ. The CDR3 sequence is 13 residues long. V lost 6 bases and J lost 9, with 18 bases in between. In nucleotides, the CDR3 is TGCGCCAGCACCCTCGAGGGGGAGGGGGCCCAGTACTTC. It translates to CASTLEGEGAQYF.

The rearrangement joins TRBV14 to TRBJ1-3, with 7 bases that match TRBD1. The germline V gene has CDR1 SGHDN and CDR2 FVKESK. With 7 bases clipped from V and 0 bases from J, the junction kept 6 bases outside the gene matches. This CDR3 is built from 15 residues. The CDR3 spells CASKSGTASGNTIYF. The CDR3 bases are TGTGCCAGCAAATCCGGGACAGCCTCTGGAAACACCATATATTTT.

This chain links TRBV18 with TRBJ2-7; 11 nucleotides line up with TRBD1. J lost 6 bases, V lost 1 base, and 5 bases had no gene match. The CDR3 length is 15 residues. Per the germline V gene, CDR1 is KGHSH and CDR2 is LQKENI. CDR3 DNA: TGTGCCAGCTCACCACTGAGGACAGGGGGCGGCGAGCAGTACTTC. This gives the protein CASSPLRTGGGEQYF.

This clone was counted only a few times. V gene TRBV19 combines with J gene TRBJ2-7; D ambiguous. Germline CDR1 and CDR2: LNHDA and SQIVND (reference sequence). V lost 6 bases to trimming and J lost 4 bases, with 13 bases between them. The CDR3 sequence is 13 residues long. The CDR3 is CASRRTEEYEQYF. CDR3 DNA: TGTGCCAGTAGACGAACAGAAGAGTACGAGCAGTACTTC.

This clone was seen just once. This chain links TRBV29-1 with TRBJ2-5, with 7 bases identical to TRBD1. The CDR3 is 15 amino acids. V trimming: 6 bases; J trimming: 0 bases; junction bases outside the gene matches: 10. In germline, CDR1 is SQVTM, CDR2 ANQGSEA. For the CDR3, the DNA is TGCAGCGTCCAACGACAGGGCGGAAACCAAGAGACCCAGTACTTC. Translated: CSVQRQGGNQETQYF.

The chain couples TRBV5-1 to TRBJ1-3; 8 nucleotides match TRBD1. This CDR3 region has 15 residues. CDR1 and CDR2 (germline): SGHRS, YFSETQ. With V trimmed by 7 bases and J by 0 bases, 6 bases remained unmatched. The CDR3 reads CASQETGDSGNTIYF. CDR3 coding DNA: TGCGCCAGCCAAGAGACAGGGGACTCTGGAAACACCATATATTTT.

This rearrangement joins TRBV5-6 to TRBJ1-6; TRBD1 aligns across 8 bases. Germline lookup yields CDR1 SGHDT and CDR2 YYEEEE. The length of the CDR3 is 15 residues. V shed 4 bases, J shed 6 bases, and the junction held 6 bases outside the gene matches. Written as DNA, the CDR3 is TGTGCCAGCAGCACCGGGACAGGAGGTAATTCACCCCTCCACTTT. Protein sequence: CASSTGTGGNSPLHF. Filled out from reference TRBV5-6 and TRBJ1-6, the complete variable domain reads DAGVTQSPTHLIKTRGQQVTLRCSPKSGHDTVSWYQQALGQGPQFIFQYYEEEERQRGNFPDRFSGHQFPNYSSELNVNALLLGDSALYLCASSTGTGGNSPLHFGNGTRLTVT.

The chain employs TRBV5-1 and TRBJ1-2; no clear D. CDR3 length: 12 residues. Germline V gives CDR1 SGHRS, CDR2 YFSETQ. The V end lost 5 bases, the J end lost 7 bases, and 12 bases lay between the germline ends. In nucleotides, the CDR3 is TGCGCCAGCAGTACTGCCGTCTCTGGCTACACCTTC. This codes for CASSTAVSGYTF.

This chain links TRBV7-2 with TRBJ1-3, with 9 positions matching TRBD1. This CDR3 is built from 14 residues. Germline V gives CDR1 SGHTA, CDR2 FQGNSA. J was trimmed by 6 bases and V by 4 bases; bases with no gene match: 4. As DNA, the CDR3 is TGTGCCAGCAGCTACGGGACAGGGTTAAACACCATATATTTT. Translated: CASSYGTGLNTIYF.